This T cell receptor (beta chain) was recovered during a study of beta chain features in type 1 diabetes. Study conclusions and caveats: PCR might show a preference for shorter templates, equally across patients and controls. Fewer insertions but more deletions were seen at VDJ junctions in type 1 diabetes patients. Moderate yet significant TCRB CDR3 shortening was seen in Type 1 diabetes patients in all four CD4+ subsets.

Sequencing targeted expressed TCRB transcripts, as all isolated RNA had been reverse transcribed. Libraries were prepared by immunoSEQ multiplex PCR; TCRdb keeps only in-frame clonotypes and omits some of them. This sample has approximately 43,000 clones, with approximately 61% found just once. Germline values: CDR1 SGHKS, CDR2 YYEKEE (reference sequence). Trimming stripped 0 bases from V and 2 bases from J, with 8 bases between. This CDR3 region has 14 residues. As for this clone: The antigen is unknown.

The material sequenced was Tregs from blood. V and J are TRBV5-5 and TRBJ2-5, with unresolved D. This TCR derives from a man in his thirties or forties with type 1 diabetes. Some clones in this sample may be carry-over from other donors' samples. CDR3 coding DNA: TGTGCCAGCAGCTTGGGCTACCCTCAAGAGACCCAGTACTTC. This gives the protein CASSLGYPQETQYF.